This entry lists 22 T cell receptor beta chains sequenced from one sample in a study of blood T cell repertoires in COVID-19. Sequencing used immunoSEQ multiplex PCR; TCRdb keeps in-frame clones, though not all of them. The profile shows just under 350,000 clones, approximately 87% of them singletons. The specimen was peripheral blood. Every receptor here comes from a woman aged 45-60 years with COVID-19, enrolled during active disease.

This chain joins TRBV19 and TRBJ2-1; D call uncertain. The germline V gene has CDR1 LNHDA and CDR2 SQIVND (reference sequence). The CDR3 length is 12 residues. V dropped 4 bases and J dropped 3 bases, with 4 bases sitting between them. The CDR3 DNA is TGTGCCAGTAGTAACAACTACAATGAGCAGTTCTTC. It translates to CASSNNYNEQFF.

This rearrangement joins TRBV7-9 to TRBJ1-6; 10 positions agree with TRBD1. The ends lost 5 bases at V and 4 bases at J; junction bases unmatched: 5. Germline CDR1 SEHNR, CDR2 FQNEAQ (reference sequence). The CDR3 has 16 residues. This CDR3 reads CASSAWGQGYNSPLHF. In DNA, the CDR3 is TGTGCCAGCAGCGCCTGGGGACAGGGGTATAATTCACCCCTCCACTTT. Looking up the rest from reference TRBV7-9 and TRBJ1-6 gives the full variable domain: DTGVSQNPRHKITKRGQNVTFRCDPISEHNRLYWYRQTLGQGPEFLTYFQNEAQLEKSRLLSDRFSAERPKGSFSTLEIQRTEQGDSAMYLCASSAWGQGYNSPLHFGNGTRLTVT.

This clone has just one count. The chain recombines TRBV9 with TRBJ1-2; D might be TRBD1 (6 bases). Germline V gene data show CDR1 as SGDLS and CDR2 as YYNGEE. This CDR3 is built from 14 residues. The V and J ends lost 2 bases and 8 bases respectively, with 16 bases between them. The CDR3 DNA reads TGTGCCAGCAGCGTTGCAGGGGCAGTGTACGGCTACACCTTC. It specifies CASSVAGAVYGYTF.

The chain uses TRBV29-1 and TRBJ2-1; 7 bases line up with TRBD2. The V gene end was trimmed by 2 bases and the J gene end by 6 bases; junction bases not matched to a gene: 4. The CDR3 is 13 amino acids. CDR1 SQVTM and CDR2 ANQGSEA come from the germline V gene. In DNA, the CDR3 is TGCAGCGTTGAACGGACTAGTGGCAATGAGCAGTTCTTC. It is translated as CSVERTSGNEQFF.

Points on this clone: In the same sample, other DNA sequences code for this CDR3. The chain recombines TRBV12-3 or TRBV12-4 with TRBJ1-5; D gene ambiguous. V was clipped by 4 bases and J by 6 bases, with 4 bases between them. The length of the CDR3 is 11 residues. CDR3 amino acids: CASSSGQPQHF. In DNA form, the CDR3 reads TGTGCCAGCAGTTCCGGTCAGCCCCAGCATTTT.

The chain has TRBV7-9 and TRBJ1-5; 10 nucleotides match TRBD1. CDR3 length equals 17 residues. Trimming cost V 1 base and J 1 base; bases outside gene matches: 4. Germline CDR1 and CDR2: SEHNR and FQNEAQ (reference sequence). The CDR3 here is CASSLGGTGASNQPQHF. The CDR3 region has the DNA TGTGCCAGCAGCTTAGGGGGGACAGGGGCGAGCAATCAGCCCCAGCATTTT. Full variable domain (outside the CDR3, taken from reference TRBV7-9 and TRBJ1-5): DTGVSQNPRHKITKRGQNVTFRCDPISEHNRLYWYRQTLGQGPEFLTYFQNEAQLEKSRLLSDRFSAERPKGSFSTLEIQRTEQGDSAMYLCASSLGGTGASNQPQHFGDGTRLSIL.

V is TRBV7-9 and J is TRBJ2-7; 7 positions match TRBD1. V trimming: 1 base; J trimming: 5 bases; junction bases outside the gene matches: 5. This CDR3 is built from 14 residues. Germline V gene lookup returns CDR1 SEHNR and CDR2 FQNEAQ (reference sequence). CDR3 bases: TGTGCCAGCAGCTTAGACAGGGGAGCCCACGAGCAGTACTTC. It yields the protein CASSLDRGAHEQYF.

The V and J genes are TRBV19 and TRBJ1-5; D is possibly TRBD1 (6 bases). The germline V and J ends were trimmed by 5 bases and 0 bases, with 14 bases remaining between them. This CDR3 is 16 amino acids long. The germline V gene has CDR1 LNHDA and CDR2 SQIVND (reference sequence). The CDR3 here is CASSSDSFYSNQPQHF. The CDR3 DNA sequence: TGTGCCAGTAGTTCGGACAGCTTCTATAGCAATCAGCCCCAGCATTTT.

In this sample, this clone turned up once. The rearrangement joins TRBV6-2 or TRBV6-3 to TRBJ2-3; D is unresolved. The CDR3 consists of 15 residues. V lost 5 bases and J 2 bases, leaving 14 bases between the germline ends. Germline-derived CDR1 and CDR2 are MNHEY and SVGEGT. The CDR3 loop reads CASSPGLYYTDTQYF. The DNA of the CDR3 is TGTGCCAGCAGTCCGGGTCTTTATTACACAGATACGCAGTATTTT.

V is TRBV6-5 and J is TRBJ1-2, with D maybe TRBD1 (5 bases). Trimming left V 6 bases short and J 4 bases short, with 12 bases between. The CDR3 runs 13 residues. The germline gives CDR1 MNHEY, CDR2 SVGAGI. The CDR3 reads CASRQTASYGYTF. The CDR3 coding sequence is TGTGCCAGCAGGCAGACAGCGTCCTATGGCTACACCTTC.

This chain links TRBV7-6 with TRBJ1-1; no reliable D call. Germline V gene data show CDR1 as SGHVS and CDR2 as FNYEAQ. This CDR3 spans 16 amino acids. Trimming shortened V by 6 bases and J by 4 bases, and 21 bases separated the two germline ends. The CDR3 nucleotides are TGTGCCAGCAGTTCAAGAGAGGAGGGATCGGGCACTGAAGCTTTCTTT. Its protein is CASSSREEGSGTEAFF.

The CDR3 region is CATSGGNQPQHF. For the CDR3, the DNA is TGTGCCACCTCAGGGGGCAATCAGCCCCAGCATTTT. The chain has TRBV12-3 or TRBV12-4 and TRBJ1-5; a weak D match, TRBD1 (6 bases). V was clipped by 10 bases and J by 2 bases, with 9 bases between them. This CDR3 is 12 amino acids long.

The CDR3 sequence: CASSTLASGRANTGELFF. Written as DNA, the CDR3 is TGCGCCAGCAGCACTCTGGCTAGCGGGAGGGCGAACACCGGGGAGCTGTTTTTT. The gene calls are TRBV5-1 and TRBJ2-2; 12 bases align to TRBD2. V shed 4 bases, J shed 0 bases, and the junction held 7 bases outside the gene matches. This CDR3 region has 18 residues. The V gene's germline CDR1 is SGHRS and CDR2 YFSETQ.

This sequence joins TRBV6-2 or TRBV6-3 and TRBJ2-7, with 7 bases aligning to TRBD2. This CDR3 has 13 residues. Germline CDR1 reads MNHEY; CDR2 reads SVGEGT. With 6 bases clipped from V and 3 bases from J, the junction kept 5 bases outside the gene matches. The CDR3 is CASSLTSNYEQYF. In DNA, the CDR3 is TGTGCCAGCAGCCTGACTAGCAACTACGAGCAGTACTTC.

The CDR3 DNA reads as TGTGCCAGCAGCCAAGGACTAGCGGGTTTATCAGATACGCAGTATTTT. Amino acid sequence: CASSQGLAGLSDTQYF. The genes are TRBV3-1 (or the pseudogene TRBV3-2) and TRBJ2-3, with TRBD2 matching over 10 bases. After removal of 1 base from V and 4 bases from J, the junction contained 5 bases not matched to a gene. The CDR3 length is 16 residues. Germline V gene sequence: CDR1 LGHDT, CDR2 YNNKEL (reference sequence).

The rearrangement links TRBV29-1 to TRBJ2-1; D perhaps matches TRBD1 (5 bases). Per the germline V gene, CDR1 is SQVTM and CDR2 is ANQGSEA. Trimming took off 8 bases at V and 0 bases at J, with 17 bases between the two ends. This CDR3 is built from 15 residues. The CDR3 spells CSTVGATSSYNEQFF. The CDR3 coding sequence is TGCAGCACCGTTGGGGCGACGAGCTCCTACAATGAGCAGTTCTTC.

CDR3 sequence reads: CASSIVTANEKLFF. For the CDR3, the DNA is TGTGCCAGTAGTATAGTTACAGCTAATGAAAAACTGTTTTTT. The chain links TRBV19 to TRBJ1-4, with D unclear. Germline values: CDR1 LNHDA, CDR2 SQIVND (reference sequence). V was cut by 1 base and J by 3 bases, with 6 bases left in between. The CDR3 loop spans 14 amino acids.

The chain joins TRBV7-8 to TRBJ1-1; the D gene is possibly TRBD1 (6 bases). With 5 bases removed from V and 4 bases from J, the gap between germline ends came to 11 bases. This CDR3 has 13 residues. Germline lookup yields CDR1 SGHVS and CDR2 FQNEAQ. CDR3 in DNA: TGTGCCAGCAGCCGACAGGTATCCACTGAAGCTTTCTTT. Its protein product is CASSRQVSTEAFF.

The chain has TRBV5-1 and TRBJ2-3, with 7 bases fitting TRBD2. CDR3 length: 16 amino acids. With 0 bases clipped from V and 5 bases from J, the junction kept 9 bases outside the gene matches. The V gene's germline CDR1 is SGHRS and CDR2 YFSETQ. In nucleotides, the CDR3 is TGCGCCAGCAGCTTGGCCCCGGGAGGCTACGGAGATACGCAGTATTTT. It translates to CASSLAPGGYGDTQYF.

This clone was recorded only once. The chain combines TRBV7-3 with TRBJ1-1; TRBD1 might be the D (5 bases). This CDR3 region has 15 residues. V shed 5 bases and J shed 0 bases, with 13 bases lying between them. Germline values: CDR1 SGHTA, CDR2 FQGTGA. CDR3 residues: CASSLAGIMNTEAFF. As DNA, the CDR3 is TGTGCCAGCAGCCTTGCAGGGATAATGAACACTGAAGCTTTCTTT.

This clone was counted a single time. The chain uses TRBV5-1 and TRBJ1-2, with TRBD1 matching over 7 bases. Germline V CDR1 and CDR2: SGHRS, YFSETQ. The V gene end was trimmed by 4 bases and the J gene end by 3 bases; junction bases not matched to a gene: 9. The CDR3 length is 15 residues. The CDR3 DNA follows: TGCGCCAGCAGCCGTCGAACAGGGGCGGACTATGGCTACACCTTC. This codes for CASSRRTGADYGYTF.

The chain recombines TRBV3-1 (or the pseudogene TRBV3-2) with TRBJ1-3, with D possibly being TRBD1 (5 bases). The germline V gene has CDR1 LGHDT and CDR2 YNNKEL (reference sequence). This CDR3 contains 13 residues. V was trimmed by 6 bases and J by 3 bases, leaving 9 bases between them. In nucleotides, the CDR3 is TGTGCCAGCAGTTGGGGGGATGGAAACACCATATATTTT. Amino acids: CASSWGDGNTIYF.